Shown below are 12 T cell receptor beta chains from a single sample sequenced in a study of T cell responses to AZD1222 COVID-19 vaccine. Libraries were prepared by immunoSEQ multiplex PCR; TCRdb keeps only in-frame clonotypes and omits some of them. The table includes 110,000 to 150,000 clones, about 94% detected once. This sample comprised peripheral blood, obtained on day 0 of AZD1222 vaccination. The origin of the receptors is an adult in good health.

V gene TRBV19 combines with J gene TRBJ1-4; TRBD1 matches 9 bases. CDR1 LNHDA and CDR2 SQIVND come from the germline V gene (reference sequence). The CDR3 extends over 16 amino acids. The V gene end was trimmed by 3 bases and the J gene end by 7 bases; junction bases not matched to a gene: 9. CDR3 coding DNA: TGTGCCAGTAGTATCTCTCTGGGACAGGGATTTGAAAAACTGTTTTTT. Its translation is CASSISLGQGFEKLFF.

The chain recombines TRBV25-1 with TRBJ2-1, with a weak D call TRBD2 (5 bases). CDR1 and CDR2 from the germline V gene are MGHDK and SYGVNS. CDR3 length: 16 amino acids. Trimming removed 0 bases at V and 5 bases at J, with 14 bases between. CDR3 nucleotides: TGTGCCAGCAGTGAATATACGGGGAAAAGCAACAATGAGCAGTTCTTC. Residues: CASSEYTGKSNNEQFF.

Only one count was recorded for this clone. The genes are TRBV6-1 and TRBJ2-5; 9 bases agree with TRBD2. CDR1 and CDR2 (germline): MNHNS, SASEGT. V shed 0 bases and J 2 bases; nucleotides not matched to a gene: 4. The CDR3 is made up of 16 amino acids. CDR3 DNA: TGTGCCAGCAGTGAAGCTTTAGCGGGAGATCAAGAGACCCAGTACTTC. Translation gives CASSEALAGDQETQYF.

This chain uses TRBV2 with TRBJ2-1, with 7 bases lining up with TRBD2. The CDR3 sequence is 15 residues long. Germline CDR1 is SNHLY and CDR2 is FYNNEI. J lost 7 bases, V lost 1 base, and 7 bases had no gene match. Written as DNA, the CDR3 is TGTGCCAGCAGTGAAGGGGGGAGGGCCGGGAATGAGCAGTTCTTC. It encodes CASSEGGRAGNEQFF.

This chain's CDR3 is CASSLNGLAGTTDTQYF. DNA of the CDR3: TGTGCCAGCAGCTTAAACGGACTAGCGGGAACCACAGATACGCAGTATTTT. This chain joins TRBV27 and TRBJ2-3; 12 bases align to TRBD2. J lost 2 bases, V lost 6 bases, and 9 bases had no gene match. Germline V gene lookup returns CDR1 MNHEY and CDR2 SMNVEV (reference sequence). The CDR3 extends over 17 amino acids.

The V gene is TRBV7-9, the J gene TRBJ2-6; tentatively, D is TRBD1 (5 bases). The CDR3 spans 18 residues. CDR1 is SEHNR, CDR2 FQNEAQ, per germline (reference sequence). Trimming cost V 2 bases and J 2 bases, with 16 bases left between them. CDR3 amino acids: CASSLQGVQKTGANVLTF. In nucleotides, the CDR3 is TGTGCCAGCAGCTTACAGGGCGTCCAAAAAACTGGGGCCAACGTCCTGACTTTC. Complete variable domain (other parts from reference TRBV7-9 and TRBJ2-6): DTGVSQNPRHKITKRGQNVTFRCDPISEHNRLYWYRQTLGQGPEFLTYFQNEAQLEKSRLLSDRFSAERPKGSFSTLEIQRTEQGDSAMYLCASSLQGVQKTGANVLTFGAGSRLTVL.

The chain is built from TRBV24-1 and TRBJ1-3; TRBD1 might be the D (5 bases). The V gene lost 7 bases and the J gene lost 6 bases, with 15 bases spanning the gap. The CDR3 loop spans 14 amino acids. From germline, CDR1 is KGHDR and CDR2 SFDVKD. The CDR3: CATRGQGTENTIYF. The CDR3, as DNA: TGTGCCACCAGAGGGCAGGGAACGGAAAACACCATATATTTT.

CDR3 residues: CASSPGSSPLHF. The CDR3 nucleotides are TGTGCCAGCAGCCCAGGGAGTTCACCCCTCCACTTT. V gene TRBV5-6 combines with J gene TRBJ1-6, with D perhaps TRBD1 (5 bases). Germline V CDR1 and CDR2: SGHDT, YYEEEE. V shed 4 bases and J shed 9 bases, with 8 bases lying between them. This CDR3 contains 12 residues.

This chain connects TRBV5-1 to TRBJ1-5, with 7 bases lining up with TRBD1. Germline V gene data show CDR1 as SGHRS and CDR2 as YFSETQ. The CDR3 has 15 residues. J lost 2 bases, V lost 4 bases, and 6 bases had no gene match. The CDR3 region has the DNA TGCGCCAGCAGCCGGGAGGGGGCTCGCAATCAGCCCCAGCATTTT. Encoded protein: CASSREGARNQPQHF.

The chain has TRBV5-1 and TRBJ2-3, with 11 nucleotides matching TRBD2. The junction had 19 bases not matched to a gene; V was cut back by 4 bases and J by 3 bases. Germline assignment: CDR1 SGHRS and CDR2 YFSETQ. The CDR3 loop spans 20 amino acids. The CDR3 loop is CASSRRGSGRASGGTDTQYF. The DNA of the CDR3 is TGCGCCAGCAGCCGCCGAGGTAGCGGGAGGGCCTCTGGTGGGACAGATACGCAGTATTTT.

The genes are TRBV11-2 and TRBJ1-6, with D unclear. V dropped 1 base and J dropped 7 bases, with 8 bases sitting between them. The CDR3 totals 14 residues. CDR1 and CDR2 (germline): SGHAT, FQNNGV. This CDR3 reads CASSLAEPNSPLHF. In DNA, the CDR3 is TGTGCCAGCAGCTTAGCAGAGCCAAATTCACCCCTCCACTTT.

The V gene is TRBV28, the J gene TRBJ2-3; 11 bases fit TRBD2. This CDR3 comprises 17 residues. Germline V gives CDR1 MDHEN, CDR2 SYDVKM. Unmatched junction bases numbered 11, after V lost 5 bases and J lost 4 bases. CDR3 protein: CASSIYQLAGEPDTQYF. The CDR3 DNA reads TGTGCCAGCAGTATATACCAACTAGCGGGAGAACCAGATACGCAGTATTTT. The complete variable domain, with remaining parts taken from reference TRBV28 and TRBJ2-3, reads DVKVTQSSRYLVKRTGEKVFLECVQDMDHENMFWYRQDPGLGLRLIYFSYDVKMKEKGDIPEGYSVSREKKERFSLILESASTNQTSMYLCASSIYQLAGEPDTQYFGPGTRLTVL.